The next 27 T cell receptor beta chains were all read from a single sample in a study of shared clonotypes between healthy human individuals. Clones were read by immunoSEQ multiplex PCR, and TCRdb kept only the in-frame ones, dropping some. The sample records 300,000 to 400,000 clones, over 70% being singletons. Sequenced material: memory CD4+ T cells sorted from blood. Subset meaning: CD45RA-negative fraction. Source of these receptors: a man aged 30 to 39 in good health.

This clone has more than one count but fewer than ten. The chain couples TRBV27 to TRBJ1-1; D not certain. V shed 4 bases and J shed 5 bases, with 17 bases lying between them. The germline V gene has CDR1 MNHEY and CDR2 SMNVEV (reference sequence). The CDR3 consists of 15 residues. The CDR3 protein is CASSSWAPKRTEAFF. The CDR3 bases are TGTGCCAGCAGTTCCTGGGCTCCCAAGAGGACTGAAGCTTTCTTT.

This rearrangement joins TRBV12-5 to TRBJ1-1; D possibly corresponds to TRBD1 (5 bases). Germline V gene sequence: CDR1 LGHNT, CDR2 FRNRAP. This CDR3 has 12 residues. Trimming took 7 bases from V and 7 from J, leaving 13 bases between them. CDR3 DNA: TGTGCTAGTGCCGTCCGGGACGGTGAAGCTTTCTTT. Its protein is CASAVRDGEAFF.

The chain has TRBV2 and TRBJ1-1, with a weak D call TRBD1 (5 bases). Trimming pared 10 bases from V and 2 bases from J, leaving 14 bases between. Germline CDR1 reads SNHLY; CDR2 reads FYNNEI. The CDR3 extends over 13 amino acids. The CDR3 nucleotides are TGTGCCACCAAAGCCCAGGGAAACACTGAAGCTTTCTTT. This gives the protein CATKAQGNTEAFF.

This clone was counted only a few times. The CDR3 DNA is TGTGCCAGCAGCCCTGCCTTCTTCGAGCAGTACTTC. Translating gives CASSPAFFEQYF. The V gene is TRBV7-2, the J gene TRBJ2-7; D gene unclear. This CDR3 contains 12 residues. Trimming stripped 5 bases from V and 6 bases from J, with 11 bases between. Germline V CDR1 and CDR2: SGHTA, FQGNSA.

The J gene is TRBJ2-5, the V gene TRBV5-1; TRBD1 might be the D (6 bases). Looked up from germline, CDR1 is SGHRS and CDR2 is YFSETQ. The CDR3 has 14 residues. Deletions cut 4 bases from V and 1 base from J, with 11 bases between. Here the CDR3 reads CASSETGAQETQYF. For the CDR3, the DNA is TGCGCCAGCAGCGAGACAGGAGCCCAAGAGACCCAGTACTTC.

This clone occurred many times. This sample also contains other DNA sequences that code for the same CDR3. This chain connects TRBV7-8 to TRBJ1-3, with TRBD1 matching 8 bases. V lost 1 base, J lost 2 bases, and 4 bases stayed unmatched. Germline CDR1 SGHVS, CDR2 FQNEAQ. This CDR3 contains 16 residues. This CDR3 reads CASSLGGRGPGNTIYF. CDR3 DNA: TGTGCCAGCAGCTTAGGTGGCAGGGGGCCTGGAAACACCATATATTTT.

The chain joins TRBV11-2 to TRBJ2-2; D not resolved. Germline V gene data show CDR1 as SGHAT and CDR2 as FQNNGV. V lost 3 bases and J lost 6, with 8 bases in between. The CDR3 sequence is 13 residues long. The CDR3 region is CASSLDGSGELFF. CDR3 in DNA: TGTGCCAGCAGCTTGGATGGGTCCGGGGAGCTGTTTTTT.

A single count supports this clone. The rearrangement joins TRBV18 to TRBJ2-5, with 8 bases that match TRBD2. J lost 0 bases, V lost 1 base, and 1 base had no gene match. The germline CDR1 and CDR2 sequences are KGHSH and LQKENI. This CDR3 region has 15 residues. The CDR3 bases are TGTGCCAGCTCACCACGGCGGGGGGACCAAGAGACCCAGTACTTC. It specifies CASSPRRGDQETQYF.

As to this clone: The germline gene is not matched at one end of the junction; a read error may be the cause. The chain combines TRBV7-2 with TRBJ2-7, with a weak D call TRBD1 (5 bases). CDR1 and CDR2 from the germline V gene are SGHTA and FQGNSA. The CDR3 is 17 amino acids. In DNA form, the CDR3 reads TGTGCCAGCAGCCCCTTCCTTGGGGCTTCGGTCTCCAACGAGCAGTACTTC. Translating gives CASSPFLGASVSNEQYF.

In its sample, this clone was seen once. The J gene is TRBJ2-3, the V gene TRBV5-5; 14 bases fit TRBD2. The CDR3 totals 16 residues. Losses at the gene ends were 4 bases for V and 2 bases for J; bases not matched to a gene: 3. Germline V gives CDR1 SGHKS, CDR2 YYEKEE (reference sequence). Written as DNA, the CDR3 is TGTGCCAGCAGCGCGGGACTAGCGGGGGCCACAGATACGCAGTATTTT. Its protein product is CASSAGLAGATDTQYF. Complete variable domain (other parts from reference TRBV5-5 and TRBJ2-3): DAGVTQSPTHLIKTRGQQVTLRCSPISGHKSVSWYQQVLGQGPQFIFQYYEKEERGRGNFPDRFSARQFPNYSSELNVNALLLGDSALYLCASSAGLAGATDTQYFGPGTRLTVL.

V is TRBV2 and J is TRBJ2-1; 7 bases are a match to TRBD2. The CDR3 has 14 residues. Looked up from germline, CDR1 is SNHLY and CDR2 is FYNNEI. V lost 8 bases and J lost 4; bases outside the gene matches: 8. The CDR3 region has the DNA TGTGCCAGCGGGAGGGGAACAGGATACAATGAGCAGTTCTTC. It codes for CASGRGTGYNEQFF.

V is TRBV7-9 and J is TRBJ2-6; perhaps TRBD2 as D (6 bases). There are 18 residues in the CDR3. Looked up from germline, CDR1 is SEHNR and CDR2 is FQNEAQ (reference sequence). Trimming stripped 2 bases from V and 0 bases from J, with 14 bases between. For the CDR3, the DNA is TGTGCCAGCAGCTTATTCGGGACTCCGGTCTCTGGGGCCAACGTCCTGACTTTC. Protein sequence: CASSLFGTPVSGANVLTF.

Note on this clone: This specimen includes other DNA sequences encoding the same CDR3. This chain uses TRBV9 with TRBJ2-3, with 11 bases matching TRBD2. From germline, CDR1 is SGDLS and CDR2 YYNGEE. The CDR3 runs 17 residues. V was clipped by 3 bases and J by 6 bases; unmatched bases: 12. The CDR3 loop is CASSETGTSGTGDTQYF. In nucleotides, the CDR3 is TGTGCCAGCAGCGAGACCGGGACTAGCGGAACTGGGGATACGCAGTATTTT.

This sequence joins TRBV19 and TRBJ2-7; 16 positions agree with TRBD2. This CDR3 contains 22 residues. Germline values: CDR1 LNHDA, CDR2 SQIVND (reference sequence). J lost 0 bases, V lost 0 bases, and 14 bases had no gene match. The chain's CDR3 is CASSIDSRAGTSGRAASYEQYF. The CDR3 nucleotides are TGTGCCAGTAGTATAGATTCGCGAGCCGGGACTAGCGGGAGGGCCGCCTCCTACGAGCAGTACTTC.

The chain links TRBV18 to TRBJ2-7, with unresolved D. CDR3 size: 13 residues. Germline assignment: CDR1 KGHSH and CDR2 LQKENI. Trimming removed 3 bases from V and 0 bases from J, with 6 bases in between. The CDR3 DNA is TGTGCCAGCTCACCGACGAGCTCCTACGAGCAGTACTTC. It encodes CASSPTSSYEQYF.

The rearrangement links TRBV6-1 to TRBJ2-2, with 8 bases identical to TRBD1. This CDR3 comprises 13 residues. Germline-derived CDR1 and CDR2 are MNHNS and SASEGT. J was trimmed by 7 bases and V by 6 bases; bases with no gene match: 4. CDR3 loop: CASSQGAIGELFF. Written as DNA, the CDR3 is TGTGCCAGCAGCCAGGGGGCGATCGGGGAGCTGTTTTTT.

V and J are TRBV5-4 and TRBJ2-7, with no clear D. Per the germline V gene, CDR1 is SGHNT and CDR2 is YYREEE (reference sequence). This CDR3 contains 15 residues. Trimming left V 3 bases short and J 0 bases short, with 13 bases between. The CDR3 reads CASSSGSHSSYEQYF. CDR3 coding DNA: TGTGCCAGCAGCTCCGGCTCCCATAGCTCCTACGAGCAGTACTTC.

The chain combines TRBV2 with TRBJ2-7; no firm D call. Germline values: CDR1 SNHLY, CDR2 FYNNEI. The length of the CDR3 is 13 residues. Deletions cut 7 bases from V and 4 bases from J, with 14 bases between. The DNA for the CDR3 is TGTGCCAGCACGGGCGTCGGCTTTTACGAGCAGTACTTC. This encodes CASTGVGFYEQYF. Drawing the rest from reference TRBV2 and TRBJ2-7, the complete variable domain is EPEVTQTPSHQVTQMGQEVILRCVPISNHLYFYWYRQILGQKVEFLVSFYNNEISEKSEIFDDQFSVERPDGSNFTLKIRSTKLEDSAMYFCASTGVGFYEQYFGPGTRLTVT.

V is TRBV28 and J is TRBJ1-5; TRBD1 agrees at 7 bases. The CDR3 covers 15 residues. V lost 6 bases to trimming and J lost 9 bases; unmatched junction nucleotides: 14. CDR1 and CDR2 (germline): MDHEN, SYDVKM. Written as DNA, the CDR3 is TGTGCCAGCAGACCCAGGGGGGATCCCAAGGCGCCCCAGCATTTT. Residues: CASRPRGDPKAPQHF.

In this sample, this clone turned up a few times. The V call is TRBV18, the J call TRBJ2-5, with 7 bases lining up with TRBD1. The germline gives CDR1 KGHSH, CDR2 LQKENI. The CDR3 sequence is 20 residues long. The V and J ends lost 4 bases and 5 bases, in that order; junction bases with no gene match: 25. The CDR3 nucleotides read TGTGCCAGCTCACGAACCCCCTCGAGACAGGGTCCACAACGAATGGAGACCCAGTACTTC. This gives the protein CASSRTPSRQGPQRMETQYF.

The V and J genes are TRBV2 and TRBJ2-2, with 8 bases fitting TRBD1. This CDR3 has 14 amino acids. Germline V gives CDR1 SNHLY, CDR2 FYNNEI. After removal of 6 bases from V and 5 bases from J, the junction contained 5 bases not matched to a gene. CDR3: CASRDRVGTGELFF. The DNA of the CDR3 is TGTGCCAGCAGGGACAGGGTGGGAACCGGGGAGCTGTTTTTT.

This clone was seen a handful of times. V is TRBV18 and J is TRBJ2-7; 8 bases fit TRBD1. CDR1 is KGHSH and CDR2 is LQKENI in the germline V gene. Unmatched junction bases numbered 4, after V lost 1 base and J lost 5 bases. This CDR3 region has 14 residues. The CDR3 DNA reads TGTGCCAGCTCACCACAACAGGGGGGAGACGAGCAGTACTTC. It is translated as CASSPQQGGDEQYF.

Regarding this clone: The identical CDR3 is also encoded by other nucleotide sequences in the sample. As DNA, the CDR3 is TGTGCCAGCAGTTTAACGGGGAACTATGGCTACACCTTC. Its translation: CASSLTGNYGYTF. The V gene is TRBV28, the J gene TRBJ1-2, with no clear D. Germline CDR1 reads MDHEN; CDR2 reads SYDVKM. CDR3 length: 13 amino acids. Trimming removed 2 bases from V and 2 bases from J, with 6 bases in between.

The V call is TRBV6-1, the J call TRBJ2-7; tentatively, D is TRBD1 (6 bases). This CDR3 has 15 amino acids. Germline V CDR1 and CDR2: MNHNS, SASEGT. The V end was cut by 1 base, the J end by 6 bases, with 16 bases between. The CDR3 spells CASSEGVGAAGEQYF. DNA for the CDR3: TGTGCCAGCAGTGAAGGAGTGGGGGCGGCGGGCGAGCAGTACTTC.

The rearrangement uses TRBV19 and TRBJ1-2; a weak D match, TRBD1 (6 bases). Trimming left V 5 bases short and J 8 bases short, with 12 bases between. Germline values: CDR1 LNHDA, CDR2 SQIVND (reference sequence). The CDR3 totals 12 residues. The CDR3 spells CASSQGQIGYTF. Written as DNA, the CDR3 is TGTGCCAGTAGTCAAGGACAGATCGGCTACACCTTC. Combining the CDR3 with reference TRBV19 and TRBJ1-2 gives the whole variable domain DGGITQSPKYLFRKEGQNVTLSCEQNLNHDAMYWYRQDPGQGLRLIYYSQIVNDFQKGDIAEGYSVSREKKESFPLTVTSAQKNPTAFYLCASSQGQIGYTFGSGTRLTVV.

This clone has just a few counts. V gene TRBV5-1 combines with J gene TRBJ2-5; TRBD2 might be the D (5 bases). Germline lookup yields CDR1 SGHRS and CDR2 YFSETQ. Trimming took 5 bases from V and 4 from J, leaving 15 bases between them. This CDR3 comprises 14 residues. The CDR3 DNA sequence: TGCGCCAGCAGAGCTATAGAGGGATCAGAGACCCAGTACTTC. Its translation: CASRAIEGSETQYF.

The V call is TRBV5-1, the J call TRBJ2-4, with D possibly TRBD2 on 6 matching bases. The CDR3 covers 17 residues. With 7 bases removed from V and 5 bases from J, the gap between germline ends came to 25 bases. The germline CDR1 and CDR2 sequences are SGHRS and YFSETQ. The CDR3 DNA follows: TGCGCCAGCTCAAGACTAGGAAGGGGAGTAGGGGAAAACATTCAGTACTTC. This sequence encodes CASSRLGRGVGENIQYF.